The rows below give T cell receptor beta chains drawn from one sample of a study of tumor and adjacent non-tumor tissue in lung cancer. MiXCR, applied by TCRdb to the multiplex PCR reads, yields one record per CDR3 protein. Of some 97,000 distinct CDR3 sequences listed, around three fifths are singletons. Sequencing input: distant non-tumor lung tissue. Source of these receptors: a man aged 25 to 45 with non-small cell lung cancer. Both conserved end residues are part of each CDR3. D genes are given only for firm matches. The listing skips clone size in some rows; elsewhere it reads once, few, many or a size class.

clone size: .
D gene: TRBD2
CDR3 length: 13
V gene: TRBV20-1
J gene: TRBJ2-1
CDR3 protein: CRTERESYNEQFF
CDR3 DNA: TGCAGAACTGAGCGGGAATCCTACAATGAGCAGTTCTTC

clone size: .
D gene: TRBD2
CDR3 length: 14
V gene: TRBV11-3
J gene: TRBJ2-1
CDR3 protein: CISSLERGDNEQFF
CDR3 DNA: TGTATCAGCAGCTTAGAGCGGGGAGACAATGAGCAGTTCTTC

clone size: many
D gene: .
CDR3 length: 14
V gene: TRBV6-5
J gene: TRBJ2-7
CDR3 protein: CASSPTGGSYEQYF
CDR3 DNA: TGTGCCAGCAGTCCCACAGGCGGCTCCTACGAGCAGTACTTC

clone size: once
D gene: .
CDR3 length: 14
V gene: TRBV20-1
J gene: TRBJ2-3
CDR3 protein: CSAVGELVLDTLYF
CDR3 DNA: TGCAGTGCGGTAGGCGAACTAGTTCTAGATACGCTTTATTTT

clone size: few
D gene: .
CDR3 length: 17
V gene: TRBV11-2
J gene: TRBJ2-5
CDR3 protein: CTSSLELQVEWGETQYF
CDR3 DNA: TGTACCAGCAGCTTAGAACTCCAGGTGGAATGGGGAGAGACCCAGTACTTC

clone size: .
D gene: .
CDR3 length: 16
V gene: TRBV4-1
J gene: TRBJ1-5
CDR3 protein: CASSQFPTLSNQPQHF
CDR3 DNA: TGCGCCAGTAGCCAATTTCCTACATTGAGCAATCAGCCCCAGCATTTT

clone size: .
D gene: .
CDR3 length: 8
V gene: TRBV29-1
J gene: TRBJ2-7
CDR3 protein: CSVKSELF
CDR3 DNA: TGCAGCGTCAAATCTGAACTTTTC

clone size: .
D gene: TRBD2
CDR3 length: 16
V gene: TRBV11-2
J gene: TRBJ2-3
CDR3 protein: CASSGGLAAGMDTQYF
CDR3 DNA: TGTGCCAGCAGCGGCGGACTAGCGGCCGGCATGGATACGCAGTATTTT

clone size: many
D gene: .
CDR3 length: 17
V gene: TRBV20-1
J gene: TRBJ1-5
CDR3 protein: CSARDLSPKVMNQPQHF
CDR3 DNA: TGCAGTGCTAGAGATCTCTCCCCGAAAGTAATGAATCAGCCCCAGCATTTT

clone size: many
D gene: .
CDR3 length: 13
V gene: TRBV28
J gene: TRBJ2-1
CDR3 protein: CASSLGGSDEQFF
CDR3 DNA: TGTGCCAGCAGTTTAGGAGGGAGTGATGAGCAGTTCTTC

clone size: .
D gene: .
CDR3 length: 14
V gene: TRBV11-3
J gene: TRBJ2-2
CDR3 protein: CANRPRQATGELFF
CDR3 DNA: TGTGCCAACAGACCCCGACAGGCAACCGGGGAGCTGTTTTTT

clone size: .
D gene: .
CDR3 length: 13
V gene: TRBV29-1
J gene: TRBJ1-3
CDR3 protein: CSARGRSGDTIYF
CDR3 DNA: TGCAGCGCCCGGGGGAGGAGTGGAGACACAATATATTTT

clone size: few
D gene: .
CDR3 length: 12
V gene: TRBV11-2
J gene: TRBJ2-2
CDR3 protein: CASSLGQGELFF
CDR3 DNA: TGTGCCAGCAGCTTAGGCCAAGGGGAGCTGTTTTTT

clone size: .
D gene: TRBD2
CDR3 length: 14
V gene: TRBV20-1
J gene: TRBJ2-7
CDR3 protein: CNATGGSGGYEQNF
CDR3 DNA: TGCAATGCCACGGGGGGTAGCGGGGGGTACGAGCAGAACTTC

clone size: .
D gene: .
CDR3 length: 13
V gene: TRBV4-3
J gene: TRBJ2-7
CDR3 protein: CASSQDVHYGQYF
CDR3 DNA: TGCGCCAGCAGCCAAGATGTCCACTACGGGCAGTACTTC

clone size: .
D gene: .
CDR3 length: 11
V gene: TRBV12-3/TRBV12-4
J gene: TRBJ2-3
CDR3 protein: CTSSSGDTQYF
CDR3 DNA: TGTACCAGCAGTTCGGGAGATACGCAGTATTTT

clone size: .
D gene: TRBD2
CDR3 length: 20
V gene: TRBV7-9
J gene: TRBJ2-3
CDR3 protein: CASSSKGNVAGGPMGDTQYF
CDR3 DNA: TGTGCCAGCAGCTCCAAAGGGAATGTAGCGGGAGGCCCAATGGGGGATACGCAGTATTTT

clone size: .
D gene: .
CDR3 length: 15
V gene: TRBV6-2/TRBV6-3
J gene: TRBJ1-2
CDR3 protein: CASISFDRGGDGYTF
CDR3 DNA: TGTGCCAGCATTTCCTTTGACCGGGGCGGTGATGGCTACACCTTC

clone size: .
D gene: .
CDR3 length: 13
V gene: TRBV30
J gene: TRBJ2-7
CDR3 protein: CAWSVDRDYEQYF
CDR3 DNA: TGTGCCTGGAGTGTAGACAGAGACTACGAGCAGTACTTC

clone size: many
D gene: TRBD2
CDR3 length: 18
V gene: TRBV4-1
J gene: TRBJ2-5
CDR3 protein: CASSQDTGLAGGQETQYF
CDR3 DNA: TGCGCCAGCAGCCAAGATACGGGACTAGCGGGGGGGCAAGAGACCCAGTACTTC

clone size: many
D gene: .
CDR3 length: 12
V gene: TRBV12-3/TRBV12-4
J gene: TRBJ2-7
CDR3 protein: CASSGPAHEQYF
CDR3 DNA: TGTGCCAGCAGCGGACCGGCCCACGAGCAGTACTTC

clone size: many
D gene: TRBD1
CDR3 length: 15
V gene: TRBV5-5
J gene: TRBJ1-2
CDR3 protein: CASSLTGDVSYGYTF
CDR3 DNA: TGTGCCAGCAGCTTGACAGGGGACGTTAGCTATGGCTACACCTTC

clone size: once
D gene: .
CDR3 length: 15
V gene: TRBV4-1
J gene: TRBJ2-3
CDR3 protein: CAGSQDKRSTVTQYF
CDR3 DNA: TGCGCCGGCAGCCAAGATAAGCGGAGCACAGTTACGCAGTATTTT

clone size: .
D gene: .
CDR3 length: 14
V gene: TRBV11-3
J gene: TRBJ1-6
CDR3 protein: CAGSLFGPDSPLHF
CDR3 DNA: TGTGCCGGCAGCTTGTTCGGGCCGGATTCACCCCTCCACTTT

clone size: .
D gene: .
CDR3 length: 12
V gene: TRBV24-1
J gene: TRBJ2-7
CDR3 protein: CATREGNYEQYF
CDR3 DNA: TGTGCCACCAGGGAGGGGAACTACGAGCAGTACTTC

clone size: .
D gene: .
CDR3 length: 12
V gene: TRBV11-2
J gene: TRBJ2-1
CDR3 protein: CASSLAQGEQFF
CDR3 DNA: TGTGCCAGCAGCTTAGCTCAGGGCGAGCAGTTCTTC

clone size: .
D gene: .
CDR3 length: 15
V gene: TRBV29-1
J gene: TRBJ1-2
CDR3 protein: CSVDMVGAIMGGYTF
CDR3 DNA: TGTAGCGTTGATATGGTAGGGGCGATCATGGGAGGCTACACCTTC

clone size: .
D gene: .
CDR3 length: 16
V gene: TRBV20-1
J gene: TRBJ2-2
CDR3 protein: CSARDIRGGDAGELFF
CDR3 DNA: TGTAGTGCTAGAGATATTAGAGGGGGGGACGCCGGGGAGCTGTTTTTT

clone size: .
D gene: .
CDR3 length: 15
V gene: TRBV4-1
J gene: TRBJ2-1
CDR3 protein: CASNYNSGSYNKQFF
CDR3 DNA: TGCGCCAGCAACTATAATAGCGGCTCCTACAATAAGCAGTTCTTC

clone size: .
D gene: TRBD2
CDR3 length: 13
V gene: TRBV20-1
J gene: TRBJ2-3
CDR3 protein: CNAVGGLVLDTQF
CDR3 DNA: TGCAATGCGGTAGGCGGACTAGTTCTAGATACGCAGTTT

clone size: few
D gene: .
CDR3 length: 14
V gene: TRBV5-1
J gene: TRBJ1-1
CDR3 protein: CASSWLGKNNEAFF
CDR3 DNA: TGCGCCAGCAGCTGGTTGGGGAAAAATAATGAAGCTTTCTTT